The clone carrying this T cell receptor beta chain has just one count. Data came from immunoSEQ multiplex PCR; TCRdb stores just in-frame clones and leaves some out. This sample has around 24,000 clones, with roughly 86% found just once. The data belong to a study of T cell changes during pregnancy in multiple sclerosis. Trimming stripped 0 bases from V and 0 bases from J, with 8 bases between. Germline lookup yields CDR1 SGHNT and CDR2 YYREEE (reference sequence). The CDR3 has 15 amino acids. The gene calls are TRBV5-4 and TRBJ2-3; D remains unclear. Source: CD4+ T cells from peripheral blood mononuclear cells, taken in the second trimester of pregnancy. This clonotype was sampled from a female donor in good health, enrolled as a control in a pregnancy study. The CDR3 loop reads CASSLGGSSTDTQYF. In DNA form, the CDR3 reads TGTGCCAGCAGCTTGGGAGGATCTAGCACAGATACGCAGTATTTT.